The 13 T cell receptor beta chains given below trace back to one sample, sequenced in a study of blood T cell repertoires in COVID-19. Clones were read by immunoSEQ multiplex PCR, and TCRdb kept only the in-frame ones, dropping some. The data hold 200,000 to 250,000 clones, with around nine tenths observed a single time. The sequencing input was peripheral blood. Receptors were obtained from a man between 60 and 70 years old with COVID-19, enrolled during active disease.

The chain uses TRBV9 and TRBJ1-4; TRBD1 matches 7 bases. From germline, CDR1 is SGDLS and CDR2 YYNGEE. After removal of 0 bases from V and 7 bases from J, the junction contained 12 bases not matched to a gene. The CDR3 totals 17 residues. CDR3 sequence: CASSVGTQRQGGEKLFF. In DNA, the CDR3 is TGTGCCAGCAGCGTAGGAACTCAGCGACAGGGCGGTGAAAAACTGTTTTTT.

The chain is built from TRBV6-6 and TRBJ2-7; 9 bases map to TRBD1. V dropped 5 bases and J dropped 3; count of bases not matched to a gene: 5. Germline CDR1 MNHNY, CDR2 SVGAGI (reference sequence). The CDR3 has 14 amino acids. The DNA of the CDR3 is TGTGCCAGCAGTCCTGACAGGGGGGTCTACGAGCAGTACTTC. Translation gives CASSPDRGVYEQYF.

This rearrangement joins TRBV7-9 to TRBJ2-2; D is unclear. V lost 0 bases and J lost 2, with 10 bases in between. Germline assignment: CDR1 SEHNR and CDR2 FQNEAQ (reference sequence). This CDR3 comprises 16 residues. The chain's CDR3 is CASSLALGPNTGELFF. DNA for the CDR3: TGTGCCAGCAGCTTAGCGCTGGGCCCAAACACCGGGGAGCTGTTTTTT.

The sample holds one count of this clone. The chain employs TRBV24-1 and TRBJ2-2, with D maybe TRBD2 (6 bases). The CDR3 is made up of 16 amino acids. The germline CDR1 and CDR2 sequences are KGHDR and SFDVKD. Trimming pared 4 bases from V and 0 bases from J, leaving 11 bases between. CDR3 region: CATSDHSGANTGELFF. DNA for the CDR3: TGTGCCACCAGTGACCATAGCGGCGCGAACACCGGGGAGCTGTTTTTT.

The CDR3 spells CASSFEGTPKLIPPSYEQYF. The CDR3 DNA reads TGTGCCAGCAGCTTTGAAGGGACACCGAAACTTATCCCCCCCTCCTACGAGCAGTACTTC. The chain carries TRBV12-1 and TRBJ2-7; the D call of TRBD1 is as the table states it, not checked on the DNA. TRBV12-1 is given as a pseudogene. The CDR3 runs 20 residues.

The sample holds one count of this clone. The CDR3 sequence: CASSLAYPVDNEQFF. The CDR3 nucleotides read TGCGCCAGCAGCTTGGCGTACCCGGTGGACAATGAGCAGTTCTTC. The chain links TRBV5-1 to TRBJ2-1; D is uncertain. Trimming cost V 0 bases and J 5 bases, with 12 bases left between them. CDR3 size: 15 residues. CDR1 and CDR2 (germline): SGHRS, YFSETQ.

The chain has TRBV24-1 and TRBJ2-3; D is unresolved. The germline V gene encodes CDR1 KGHDR and CDR2 SFDVKD. The CDR3 runs to 13 residues. The V and J ends lost 3 bases and 6 bases respectively, with 9 bases between them. CDR3 residues: CATSDPSPDTQYF. CDR3 DNA sequence: TGTGCCACCAGTGATCCCTCCCCCGATACGCAGTATTTT.

This clone was recorded once. The chain employs TRBV18 and TRBJ1-5; TRBD1 agrees at 8 bases. The CDR3 runs 14 residues. Losses at the gene ends were 3 bases for V and 5 bases for J; bases not matched to a gene: 3. Germline loops: CDR1 KGHSH, CDR2 LQKENI. As DNA, the CDR3 is TGTGCCAGCTCACCGGACAGGGCGGATCAGCCCCAGCATTTT. Translating it yields CASSPDRADQPQHF.

The V gene is TRBV4-1, the J gene TRBJ2-7; D is perhaps TRBD2 (6 bases). Deletions cut 3 bases from V and 7 bases from J, with 16 bases between. Germline V gives CDR1 MGHRA, CDR2 YSYEKL. The CDR3 has 14 residues. CDR3 coding DNA: TGCGCCAGCAGCCAGGGACTGGCCGTTGGGGAGCAGTACTTC. It codes for CASSQGLAVGEQYF.

The V call is TRBV19, the J call TRBJ1-6, with D tentatively TRBD1 (6 bases). Per germline, CDR1 LNHDA and CDR2 SQIVND (reference sequence). V was cut by 9 bases and J by 0 bases, with 15 bases left in between. The CDR3 has 16 amino acids. The CDR3 DNA is TGTGCCAGCAAGGGACAAGGAAGCTCCTATAATTCACCCCTCCACTTT. Amino acids: CASKGQGSSYNSPLHF.

This rearrangement joins TRBV7-6 to TRBJ2-2; D ambiguous. The CDR3 sequence is 13 residues long. Trimming shortened V by 5 bases and J by 3 bases, and 7 bases separated the two germline ends. Germline CDR1 and CDR2: SGHVS and FNYEAQ. The CDR3 DNA follows: TGTGCCAGCAGCGGCCGGGACACCGGGGAGCTGTTTTTT. Translation gives CASSGRDTGELFF.

V usage is TRBV7-6 and J usage is TRBJ2-1, with D maybe TRBD2 (5 bases). The CDR3 sequence is 14 residues long. V lost 1 base to trimming and J lost 5 bases, with 9 bases between them. Germline V gene data show CDR1 as SGHVS and CDR2 as FNYEAQ. The CDR3 DNA is TGTGCCAGCAGCTTAGACCCGGGGAACAATGAGCAGTTCTTC. This gives the protein CASSLDPGNNEQFF.

CDR3 protein: CASSRAGGGAFEQFF. CDR3 in DNA: TGTGCCAGCAGCCGGGCTGGCGGGGGGGCCTTTGAGCAGTTCTTC. The chain links TRBV5-4 to TRBJ2-1; TRBD2 agrees at 9 bases. From germline, CDR1 is SGHNT and CDR2 YYREEE (reference sequence). Trimming at V came to 4 bases and at J to 9 bases, leaving 11 bases not matched to a gene. The length of the CDR3 is 15 residues.